These T cell receptor beta chains were read from a single sample in a study of T cells in tuberculosis. Assay used: immunoSEQ multiplex PCR; TCRdb lists only in-frame clones, some missing. The sample has 30,000 to 45,000 clones; 94% are singletons. Specimen: PBMCs. The receptors shown here come from a donor between 5 and 29 years old with latent tuberculosis or without tuberculosis infection. Some clones in this sample may be carry-over from other donors' samples. Each CDR3 is given with its conserved first and last residue. The order of the fields is D gene, V gene, clone size, J gene, CDR3 protein, CDR3 DNA. The D gene is left open where the match is weak. A row's size may be missing; if present it is once, few, many or a size class.

D gene: NA; V gene: TRBV28; clone size: NA; J gene: TRBJ2-2; CDR3 protein: CATGGQPNTGELFF; CDR3 DNA: TGTGCCACTGGCGGACAGCCGAACACCGGGGAGCTGTTTTTT
D gene: NA; V gene: TRBV29-1; clone size: once; J gene: TRBJ1-2; CDR3 protein: CSVAWGEHGYTF; CDR3 DNA: TGCAGCGTGGCTTGGGGGGAGCATGGCTACACCTTC
D gene: NA; V gene: TRBV6-5; clone size: NA; J gene: TRBJ1-6; CDR3 protein: CASSYSAGQRNSPLHF; CDR3 DNA: TGTGCCAGCAGTTACTCGGCCGGACAGAGAAATTCACCCCTCCACTTT
D gene: TRBD2; V gene: TRBV10-3; clone size: once; J gene: TRBJ2-1; CDR3 protein: CAISRTSGGARNEQFF; CDR3 DNA: TGTGCCATCAGTCGGACTAGCGGGGGGGCACGGAATGAGCAGTTCTTC
D gene: TRBD1; V gene: TRBV19; clone size: NA; J gene: TRBJ1-6; CDR3 protein: CASSMFGQGGSYNSPLHF; CDR3 DNA: TGTGCCAGTAGTATGTTTGGACAGGGTGGCTCCTATAATTCACCCCTCCACTTT
D gene: TRBD1; V gene: TRBV2; clone size: NA; J gene: TRBJ1-6; CDR3 protein: CASDRGKYGNSPLHF; CDR3 DNA: TGTGCCAGCGACAGGGGGAAGTACGGTAATTCACCCCTCCACTTT
D gene: NA; V gene: TRBV27; clone size: NA; J gene: TRBJ1-1; CDR3 protein: CASSFRDIWTEAFF; CDR3 DNA: TGTGCCAGCAGTTTCCGGGACATTTGGACTGAAGCTTTCTTT
D gene: TRBD1; V gene: TRBV19; clone size: NA; J gene: TRBJ1-4; CDR3 protein: CASSMIQGARKLFF; CDR3 DNA: TGTGCCAGTAGTATGATCCAGGGGGCCAGAAAACTGTTTTTT
D gene: NA; V gene: TRBV11-3; clone size: NA; J gene: TRBJ1-1; CDR3 protein: CASSEVSGGLNTEAFF; CDR3 DNA: TGTGCCAGCAGCGAAGTTTCGGGGGGCCTGAACACTGAAGCTTTCTTT
D gene: NA; V gene: TRBV28; clone size: NA; J gene: TRBJ1-6; CDR3 protein: CASRANRVAYNSPLHF; CDR3 DNA: TGTGCCAGCAGAGCTAACAGGGTGGCCTATAATTCACCCCTCCACTTT
D gene: NA; V gene: TRBV6-5; clone size: NA; J gene: TRBJ2-7; CDR3 protein: CASSRTGTYEQYF; CDR3 DNA: TGTGCCAGCAGCCGAACAGGGACCTACGAGCAGTACTTC
D gene: TRBD1; V gene: TRBV18; clone size: NA; J gene: TRBJ2-3; CDR3 protein: CASSPPEDRSTDTQYF; CDR3 DNA: TGTGCCAGCTCACCACCGGAGGACAGGAGCACAGATACGCAGTATTTT
D gene: TRBD1; V gene: TRBV19; clone size: NA; J gene: TRBJ1-2; CDR3 protein: CASSSSDRTFRGYTF; CDR3 DNA: TGTGCCAGTAGTTCCTCGGACAGGACGTTCCGTGGCTACACCTTC
D gene: TRBD2; V gene: TRBV7-2; clone size: once; J gene: TRBJ2-7; CDR3 protein: CASSLIPAGASSYEQYF; CDR3 DNA: TGTGCCAGCAGCTTAATCCCAGCGGGGGCCAGCTCCTACGAGCAGTACTTC
D gene: TRBD2; V gene: TRBV4-3; clone size: NA; J gene: TRBJ2-1; CDR3 protein: CASSQVGAGLYNEQFF; CDR3 DNA: TGCGCCAGCAGCCAAGTTGGAGCGGGGCTGTACAATGAGCAGTTCTTC
D gene: TRBD1; V gene: TRBV7-9; clone size: NA; J gene: TRBJ1-5; CDR3 protein: CASSQTGVNQPQHF; CDR3 DNA: TGTGCCAGCAGCCAGACAGGGGTCAATCAGCCCCAGCATTTT
D gene: NA; V gene: TRBV10-3; clone size: NA; J gene: TRBJ1-2; CDR3 protein: CAISESRTANYGYTF; CDR3 DNA: TGTGCCATCAGTGAGTCCCGGACAGCTAACTATGGCTACACCTTC
D gene: NA; V gene: TRBV18; clone size: NA; J gene: TRBJ2-6; CDR3 protein: CASSLRQSSGANVLTF; CDR3 DNA: TGTGCCAGCTCATTGCGACAGTCCTCTGGGGCCAACGTCCTGACTTTC
D gene: TRBD2; V gene: TRBV5-4; clone size: NA; J gene: TRBJ2-2; CDR3 protein: CASSRLAPNTGELFF; CDR3 DNA: TGTGCCAGTAGCCGACTAGCGCCGAACACCGGGGAGCTGTTTTTT
D gene: NA; V gene: TRBV28; clone size: NA; J gene: TRBJ1-2; CDR3 protein: CASQPLEGVGGYTF; CDR3 DNA: TGTGCCAGTCAACCTCTTGAGGGGGTGGGTGGCTACACCTTC
D gene: NA; V gene: TRBV2; clone size: NA; J gene: TRBJ1-5; CDR3 protein: CASSEGQARVNQPQHF; CDR3 DNA: TGTGCCAGCAGTGAAGGGCAGGCTCGAGTCAATCAGCCCCAGCATTTT
D gene: TRBD2; V gene: TRBV6-5; clone size: NA; J gene: TRBJ2-1; CDR3 protein: CASRGLDYNEQFF; CDR3 DNA: TGTGCCAGCAGGGGACTAGACTACAATGAGCAGTTCTTC